This T cell receptor (beta chain) was recorded in a study of T cell repertoires and HLA-DP antigens. Trimming shortened V by 0 bases and J by 2 bases, and 10 bases separated the two germline ends. CDR1 and CDR2 (germline): SGHNT, YYREEE (reference sequence). The CDR3 has 15 amino acids. Data came from immunoSEQ multiplex PCR; TCRdb stores just in-frame clones and leaves some out. The sample carries fewer than 95,000 clones, roughly 86% recorded once. Details on this clone: Antigen unknown.

V gene TRBV5-4 combines with J gene TRBJ2-3; no definite D call. The TCR originated in a man in his fifties or sixties in good health and CMV-seronegative. Sequenced material: CD4+ T cells from PBMCs. The CDR3 loop reads CASSLDRRNTDTQYF. CDR3 bases: TGTGCCAGCAGCTTGGATAGGCGGAACACAGATACGCAGTATTTT. Full variable domain (remainder filled in from reference TRBV5-4 and TRBJ2-3): ETGVTQSPTHLIKTRGQQVTLRCSSQSGHNTVSWYQQALGQGPQFIFQYYREEENGRGNFPPRFSGLQFPNYSSELNVNALELDDSALYLCASSLDRRNTDTQYFGPGTRLTVL.